The following is a T cell receptor (beta chain) sequence with its context. Antigen specificity is unknown. The entry originates in a study of T cell responses to AZD1222 COVID-19 vaccine. Study information: Second-dose groups at about 4 or about 12 weeks were pooled. The study's findings and limits: Females made up more of the donors, who were largely white British, and clonal diversity may have come out too low.

Germline CDR1 SGHRS, CDR2 YFSETQ. The CDR3 spans 13 residues. The germline V and J ends were trimmed by 2 bases and 8 bases, with 12 bases remaining between them. Repertoires were generated with immunoSEQ multiplex PCR, while TCRdb's copy carries only in-frame clones and drops some. The data contain roughly 250,000 clones, over 85% of them singletons. The J gene is TRBJ2-3, the V gene TRBV5-1, with D uncertain. This sequence was found in an adult in good health. This sample comprised peripheral blood, obtained on day 0 of AZD1222 vaccination. CDR3 sequence: CASSLPAEGTQYF. The DNA for the CDR3 is TGCGCCAGCAGCTTACCCGCGGAAGGTACGCAGTATTTT.